This T cell receptor (beta chain) derives from a study of cytomegalovirus exposure and HLA in healthy donors. Study-wide results and caveats: According to the study, around 150 TCR beta chains were cytomegalovirus-associated. Researchers left out some V segments, among them TRBV6-2 and TRBV6-3, as indistinguishable. Both high specificity and high sensitivity reportedly marked the classifier's diagnosis of cytomegalovirus status.

V lost 1 base to trimming and J lost 8 bases, with 20 bases between them. This CDR3 comprises 16 residues. Germline V gives CDR1 SGHAT, CDR2 FQNNGV. PCR was performed using 60 Vbeta and 13 Jbeta primers. Measured with immunoSEQ multiplex PCR; TCRdb has only the in-frame clones, and not every one. The table includes 150,000 to 200,000 clones, approximately 82% detected once. Notes on this clone: Its antigen is not identified.

Sequencing was done on a sample of PBMCs. This receptor was obtained from a woman aged 40 to 49 in good health and CMV-seropositive. The J gene is TRBJ1-2, the V gene TRBV11-2; tentatively, D is TRBD1 (6 bases). The CDR3 sequence is CASSLVAGPFRGGYTF. The CDR3, as DNA: TGTGCCAGCAGCTTAGTTGCAGGGCCCTTCAGGGGCGGCTACACCTTC.